Listed below are T cell receptor beta chains from one sample, sequenced in a study of T cells in Graves' hyperthyroidism and ophthalmopathy. TCRdb independently ran MiXCR on the multiplex PCR reads; one entry per CDR3 protein. Among fewer than 650,000 distinct CDR3 sequences, over 45% were seen once, and the ten largest hold about 40%. Sequenced: peripheral blood or thyroid tissue (not recorded which). The receptors originated from an adult woman with Graves' disease, either hyperthyroidism or ophthalmopathy (not recorded which). Both conserved end residues are part of each CDR3. A D gene is named only where the DNA matches it firmly. Only part of the rows carry a size: once, few, many, or a class if the clone is expanded.

d_call,v_call,clone_size,j_call,cdr3_aa,cdr3_nt
.,TRBV12-3/TRBV12-4,few,TRBJ1-2,CASSFMDYGYTF,TGTGCCAGCAGTTTTATGGACTATGGCTACACCTTC
.,TRBV29-1,many,TRBJ2-2,CSGGGSGGTGELFF,TGCAGCGGCGGAGGATCCGGGGGCACCGGGGAGCTGTTTTTT
.,TRBV14,many,TRBJ1-6,CASKTQSYNSPLHF,TGTGCCAGTAAGACCCAGTCCTATAATTCACCCCTCCACTTT
TRBD1,TRBV20-1,many,TRBJ1-6,CSHRGRENNSPLHF,TGCAGTCACAGGGGGCGCGAAAATAATTCACCCCTCCACTTT
.,TRBV7-2,few,TRBJ1-6,CASSLAVASVSPLHF,TGTGCCAGCAGCTTAGCTGTGGCATCAGTTTCACCCCTCCACTTT
.,TRBV10-3,medium-sized,TRBJ1-2,CAIRGGRNYGYTF,TGTGCCATCAGAGGGGGTAGGAACTATGGCTACACCTTC
.,TRBV5-4,many,TRBJ1-2,CASSFESAENYGYTF,TGTGCCAGCAGCTTTGAATCCGCGGAGAACTATGGCTACACCTTC
TRBD2,TRBV10-3,.,TRBJ2-7,CATLGRSYEQYF,TGTGCCACCCTCGGGAGGAGCTACGAGCAGTACTTC
.,TRBV7-9,.,TRBJ2-7,CASSVERLSGKYEQYF,TGTGCCAGCAGCGTTGAAAGGCTCAGTGGGAAATACGAGCAGTACTTC
.,TRBV6-2/TRBV6-3,few,TRBJ2-7,CASRRLSYEQYF,TGTGCCAGCAGGAGGTTGTCCTACGAGCAGTACTTC
TRBD2,TRBV15,many,TRBJ2-5,CATSRGVPGGKETQYF,TGTGCCACCAGCAGAGGGGTTCCGGGAGGAAAAGAGACCCAGTACTTC
.,TRBV20-1,.,TRBJ1-2,CSAYTRDIGYTF,TGCAGTGCTTATACCCGGGACATTGGCTACACCTTC
TRBD1,TRBV6-1,few,TRBJ2-7,CASILPGQSYEQYF,TGTGCCAGCATTCTCCCGGGACAGTCCTACGAGCAGTACTTC
TRBD1,TRBV19,many,TRBJ2-7,CASSSTGGPTYEQYF,TGTGCCAGTAGCTCCACAGGGGGCCCCACCTACGAGCAGTACTTC
.,TRBV10-3,.,TRBJ1-1,CAIRPGPGEAFF,TGTGCCATCAGACCAGGGCCGGGAGAAGCTTTCTTT
.,TRBV7-6,.,TRBJ1-6,CASSPCSEFNSPLHF,TGTGCCAGCAGCCCCTGCAGTGAATTTAATTCACCCCTCCACTTT
.,TRBV7-3,many,TRBJ2-6,CASSLQGFSGANVLTF,TGTGCCAGCAGCCTCCAGGGGTTTTCCGGGGCCAACGTCCTGACTTTC
TRBD1,TRBV5-1,.,TRBJ1-1,CASSSSGQEEEAFF,TGCGCCAGCAGCTCTTCGGGACAGGAGGAAGAAGCTTTCTTT
TRBD2,TRBV2,.,TRBJ2-5,CASSEEAGGETQYF,TGTGCCAGCAGTGAAGAAGCGGGGGGAGAGACCCAGTACTTC
.,TRBV7-9,.,TRBJ1-2,CASTSTWGYTF,TGTGCCAGCACTTCTACCTGGGGCTACACCTTC
TRBD2,TRBV10-3,.,TRBJ2-7,CAISEGRSSGVSYEQYF,TGTGCCATCAGTGAGGGGCGATCTAGCGGGGTCTCCTACGAGCAGTACTTC
.,TRBV29-1,many,TRBJ1-2,CSVAGSNYGYTF,TGCAGCGTTGCTGGATCTAACTATGGCTACACCTTC
.,TRBV29-1,many,TRBJ2-2,CSAQEAGELFF,TGCAGCGCCCAGGAGGCCGGGGAGCTGTTTTTT
.,TRBV9,.,TRBJ1-4,CASSASGRNEKLFF,TGTGCCAGCAGCGCCTCGGGGCGGAATGAAAAACTGTTTTTT
TRBD1,TRBV20-1,many,TRBJ1-5,CSAREGARSNQPQHF,TGCAGTGCGCGTGAGGGGGCGCGTAGCAATCAGCCCCAGCATTTT
.,TRBV7-2,.,TRBJ2-7,CASTPLPSYEQYF,TGTGCCAGCACCCCCCTTCCTTCCTACGAGCAGTACTTC
.,TRBV2,many,TRBJ1-2,CASSEGGAGRYGYTF,TGTGCCAGCAGTGAAGGGGGGGCAGGGCGATATGGCTACACCTTC
.,TRBV9,many,TRBJ2-2,CASSVGGTGELFF,TGTGCCAGCAGCGTGGGGGGGACAGGGGAGCTGTTTTTT
.,TRBV6-6,.,TRBJ2-7,CASSLPTAGYEQYF,TGTGCCAGCAGTCTCCCGACTGCCGGCTACGAGCAGTACTTC
.,TRBV27,.,TRBJ1-4,CASSLYGEPNEKLFF,TGTGCCAGCAGTTTATATGGGGAACCCAATGAAAAACTGTTTTTT
.,TRBV7-2,.,TRBJ2-5,CASSPRPRAGETQYF,TGTGCCAGCAGTCCGCGTCCACGGGCGGGAGAGACCCAGTACTTC
TRBD1,TRBV5-1,.,TRBJ1-1,CASSWMTGTTAEAFF,TGCGCCAGCAGCTGGATGACAGGGACGACCGCTGAAGCTTTCTTT
TRBD1,TRBV5-6,.,TRBJ1-1,CASSQVLDRGSTEAFF,TGTGCCAGCAGCCAAGTACTCGACAGGGGGAGCACTGAAGCTTTCTTT
TRBD2,TRBV10-3,.,TRBJ2-7,CATSDSGRSYEQYF,TGTGCCACCAGTGATAGCGGGAGGTCCTACGAGCAGTACTTC
.,TRBV10-3,many,TRBJ2-5,CAISASGLETQYF,TGTGCCATCAGTGCATCGGGGCTGGAGACCCAGTACTTC
.,TRBV11-3,few,TRBJ1-1,CASSPPGHNTEAFF,TGTGCCAGCAGCCCCCCAGGGCACAACACTGAAGCTTTCTTT
.,TRBV5-1,.,TRBJ2-2,CASSPGHLTTGELFF,TGCGCCAGCAGCCCCGGACACCTAACCACCGGGGAGCTGTTTTTT
.,TRBV7-9,.,TRBJ1-6,CASSPPSGLNSPLHF,TGTGCCAGCAGCCCCCCTTCGGGTTTAAATTCACCCCTCCACTTT
.,TRBV10-3,.,TRBJ1-1,CASTDRGRWTEASF,TGTGCCAGCACCGATCGGGGTCGGTGGACTGAAGCTTCCTTT
.,TRBV25-1,.,TRBJ1-5,CASSPGGLSNQPQHF,TGTGCCAGCTCACCGGGGGGACTTAGCAATCAGCCCCAGCATTTT
TRBD1,TRBV7-2,.,TRBJ1-2,CASSMPGQGFYGYTF,TGTGCCAGCAGCATGCCGGGACAGGGGTTCTATGGCTACACCTTC
.,TRBV5-5,.,TRBJ1-1,CASSSYPGAKNTEAFF,TGTGCCAGCAGCTCGTACCCAGGGGCAAAGAACACTGAAGCTTTCTTT
.,TRBV5-5,.,TRBJ1-2,CASSSSGGPGTYGYTF,TGTGCCAGCAGCTCTTCCGGAGGGCCGGGAACCTATGGCTACACCTTC
.,TRBV20-1,.,TRBJ1-6,CSASSQGRNSPLHF,TGCAGTGCCAGTAGTCAAGGACGGAATTCACCCCTCCACTTT
TRBD2,TRBV10-3,.,TRBJ2-5,CATRIGVDGRETQYF,TGTGCCACAAGGATAGGGGTTGACGGGAGGGAGACCCAGTACTTC
.,TRBV15,few,TRBJ1-3,CATSFTTRGNTIYF,TGTGCCACCAGCTTCACTACTCGGGGAAACACCATATATTTT
.,TRBV20-1,once,TRBJ2-5,CSASEGQETQYF,TGCAGTGCTAGCGAGGGACAAGAGACCCAGTACTTC
.,TRBV5-1,few,TRBJ1-5,CASSITGNQPQHF,TGCGCCAGCAGCATAACAGGGAATCAGCCCCAGCATTTT
.,TRBV9,few,TRBJ2-5,CASSVVPSQETQYF,TGTGCCAGCAGCGTAGTTCCGAGCCAAGAGACCCAGTACTTC